These 29 T cell receptor beta chains were sequenced from one sample in a study of blood T cells in healthy people across ages. For the second PCR, which ran for roughly 7 to 11 cycles, a sample-barcoded 5' primer and a J-beta primer mix were used. TCRdb ran MiXCR on the 5' RACE reads and lists one entry per CDR3 protein. The data hold 700,000 to 850,000 distinct CDR3 sequences, with around 36% observed a single time. The sequenced material came from blood. These receptors were taken from a young man in good health.

The rearrangement links TRBV6-5 to TRBJ1-1, with D possibly being TRBD1 (6 bases). This CDR3 comprises 14 residues. Germline loops: CDR1 MNHEY, CDR2 SVGAGI. V lost 5 bases and J 3 bases, leaving 13 bases between the germline ends. Written as DNA, the CDR3 is TGTGCCAGCAGTAAACAGGGTTTTCACACTGAAGCTTTCTTT. Its translation is CASSKQGFHTEAFF.

In this sample, this clonotype turned up once. This sequence joins TRBV5-1 and TRBJ2-2, with TRBD1 matching 9 bases. V dropped 0 bases and J dropped 7; count of bases not matched to a gene: 4. This CDR3 region has 15 residues. CDR1 is SGHRS, CDR2 YFSETQ, per germline. The CDR3 coding sequence is TGCGCCAGCAGCTTGGAGGGACAGGGTAACGGGGAGCTGTTTTTT. Protein product: CASSLEGQGNGELFF.

There are a few counts of this clonotype. V is TRBV5-1 and J is TRBJ1-1; D is unclear. The CDR3 covers 14 residues. The V and J ends lost 6 bases and 3 bases respectively, with 15 bases between them. Germline assignment: CDR1 SGHRS and CDR2 YFSETQ. The DNA for the CDR3 is TGCGCCAGCACCCTGGCAGGAAGCGACACTGAAGCTTTCTTT. Its translation is CASTLAGSDTEAFF.

This clonotype was counted only a few times. The chain joins TRBV5-1 to TRBJ1-5; D remains ambiguous. In germline, CDR1 is SGHRS, CDR2 YFSETQ. Trimming stripped 5 bases from V and 2 bases from J, with 11 bases between. This CDR3 comprises 14 residues. The CDR3 loop is CASRLGAGNQPQHF. The CDR3 DNA sequence: TGCGCCAGCAGGCTGGGAGCTGGCAATCAGCCCCAGCATTTT. Looking up the rest from reference TRBV5-1 and TRBJ1-5 gives the full variable domain: KAGVTQTPRYLIKTRGQQVTLSCSPISGHRSVSWYQQTPGQGLQFLFEYFSETQRNKGNFPGRFSGRQFSNSRSEMNVSTLELGDSALYLCASRLGAGNQPQHFGDGTRLSIL.

This rearrangement joins TRBV4-2 to TRBJ2-7, with D possibly matching TRBD2 (5 bases). Germline CDR1 is LGHNA and CDR2 is YNFKEQ. CDR3 length: 14 amino acids. V was cut by 0 bases and J by 5 bases, with 11 bases left in between. The CDR3 protein is CASSQEIRRDEQYF. In nucleotides, the CDR3 is TGTGCCAGCAGCCAAGAGATCCGGCGGGACGAGCAGTACTTC.

This chain links TRBV5-1 with TRBJ2-1, with 7 bases aligning to TRBD2. After removal of 0 bases from V and 5 bases from J, the junction contained 8 bases not matched to a gene. The CDR3 covers 16 residues. Germline loops: CDR1 SGHRS, CDR2 YFSETQ. Written as DNA, the CDR3 is TGCGCCAGCAGCTTGGCGGGGCTAGCGGAGAACAATGAGCAGTTCTTC. This codes for CASSLAGLAENNEQFF.

This clonotype was picked up one time. The chain employs TRBV20-1 and TRBJ2-7, with 7 bases that match TRBD2. Germline V lookup: CDR1 DFQATT, CDR2 SNEGSKA (reference sequence). CDR3 length equals 15 residues. The V gene end was trimmed by 2 bases and the J gene end by 2 bases; junction bases not matched to a gene: 9. For the CDR3, the DNA is TGCAGTGCTAGACCGGGGAGGGAGCGGACCTACGAGCAGTACTTC. Encoded protein: CSARPGRERTYEQYF.

The chain couples TRBV20-1 to TRBJ2-1; TRBD2 agrees at 7 bases. The CDR3 contains 19 residues. The junction had 20 bases not matched to a gene; V was cut back by 0 bases and J by 6 bases. Germline V lookup: CDR1 DFQATT, CDR2 SNEGSKA (reference sequence). The CDR3 protein is CSARDLELGQRGLLNEQFF. For the CDR3, the DNA is TGCAGTGCTAGAGATCTTGAGTTGGGCCAGCGGGGTTTACTCAATGAGCAGTTCTTC.

This clonotype was picked up a small number of times. The DNA of the CDR3 is TGTGCCAGCAGCACCCGGGATTCTCAGTACTTC. It codes for CASSTRDSQYF. The chain links TRBV21-1 to TRBJ2-5; no check of the table's D call, TRBD1, against the DNA was made. TRBV21-1 is tagged as a pseudogene. The CDR3 sequence is 11 residues long.

This clonotype has a count of ten or more. The chain combines TRBV6-6 with TRBJ2-5, with TRBD1 matching over 7 bases. The junction had 2 bases not matched to a gene; V was cut back by 2 bases and J by 2 bases. CDR3 size: 14 residues. From germline, CDR1 is MNHNY and CDR2 SVGAGI (reference sequence). CDR3 region: CASSYRDSQETQYF. DNA of the CDR3: TGTGCCAGCAGTTACCGGGACAGTCAAGAGACCCAGTACTTC.

The chain joins TRBV20-1 to TRBJ2-3; 11 bases fit TRBD2. The CDR3 consists of 15 residues. Trimming at V came to 7 bases and at J to 8 bases, leaving 14 bases not matched to a gene. Germline V gives CDR1 DFQATT, CDR2 SNEGSKA (reference sequence). The CDR3 here is CSGLAGGLWGCTQYF. The CDR3, as DNA: TGCAGTGGCTTAGCGGGGGGGCTATGGGGTTGTACGCAGTATTTT.

This clonotype was detected a few times. The chain combines TRBV6-2 or TRBV6-3 with TRBJ2-5; the D call may be TRBD1 or TRBD2 (5 bases each). The CDR3 length is 15 residues. Trimming cost V 0 bases and J 4 bases, with 12 bases left between them. The germline gives CDR1 MNHEY, CDR2 SVGEGT. CDR3 nucleotides: TGTGCCAGCAGTTACTCGAGCAGGGACCGAGAGACCCAGTACTTC. It codes for CASSYSSRDRETQYF.

With respect to this clonotype: A much larger clone lies a single base off, so this may be a read error. J is TRBJ1-2 and V is TRBV5-1, with D unresolved. Germline values: CDR1 SGHRS, CDR2 YFSETQ. This CDR3 is built from 12 residues. The CDR3 region has the DNA TGCGCCAGCAGCTTGGGACGGGAAGGCTGCACCTTC. Amino acid sequence: CASSLGREGCTF.

The DNA of the CDR3 is TGTGCCAGCAGCCAACCTGACCGACTGAACACTGAAGCTTTCTTT. Its protein is CASSQPDRLNTEAFF. This chain uses TRBV4-2 with TRBJ1-1; unclear D gene. Trimming pared 2 bases from V and 0 bases from J, leaving 10 bases between. Germline values: CDR1 LGHNA, CDR2 YNFKEQ. CDR3 length equals 15 residues.

This clonotype has only a few counts. The chain carries TRBV6-2 or TRBV6-3 and TRBJ2-5, with 7 positions matching TRBD1. Germline V gives CDR1 MNHEY, CDR2 SVGEGT. CDR3 length: 15 residues. Trimming took 5 bases from V and 2 from J; bases not matched to a gene: 8. The CDR3 here is CASSKPPGQQETQYF. CDR3 coding DNA: TGTGCCAGCAGTAAGCCTCCGGGACAGCAAGAGACCCAGTACTTC.

This clonotype was picked up many times. J is TRBJ1-2 and V is TRBV2; D remains ambiguous. The CDR3 has 14 residues. Deletions cut 6 bases from V and 1 base from J, with 12 bases between. Germline V CDR1 and CDR2: SNHLY, FYNNEI. The CDR3 DNA reads TGTGCCAGCAGGGTTCAAGGGTTTAACTATGGCTACACCTTC. It encodes CASRVQGFNYGYTF.

The chain is built from TRBV6-5 and TRBJ2-3; D call uncertain. The CDR3 totals 14 residues. Germline CDR1 MNHEY, CDR2 SVGAGI. Trimming left V 6 bases short and J 4 bases short, with 14 bases between. CDR3 sequence: CASRTRKLPDTQYF. DNA of the CDR3: TGTGCCAGCAGGACAAGGAAATTACCAGATACGCAGTATTTT.

The V and J genes are TRBV4-1 and TRBJ2-1; no clear D gene. Trimming took off 1 base at V and 8 bases at J, with 6 bases between the two ends. The germline CDR1 and CDR2 sequences are MGHRA and YSYEKL. The CDR3 sequence is 12 residues long. CDR3 amino acids: CASSQGTDEQFF. The CDR3 DNA follows: TGCGCCAGCAGCCAAGGTACTGATGAGCAGTTCTTC.

This clonotype was counted only a few times. J is TRBJ2-7 and V is TRBV4-2, with D perhaps being TRBD1 or TRBD2 (5 bases each). Germline V gene data show CDR1 as LGHNA and CDR2 as YNFKEQ. This CDR3 contains 18 residues. Trimming removed 4 bases at V and 7 bases at J, with 29 bases between. Here the CDR3 reads CASSLRDLGSQRYNEQYF. DNA of the CDR3: TGTGCCAGCAGCCTCCGGGACCTAGGGTCCCAGAGATACAATGAGCAGTACTTC.

A few counts support this clonotype. This chain joins TRBV18 and TRBJ2-4; D is uncertain. The germline gives CDR1 KGHSH, CDR2 LQKENI. With 4 bases removed from V and 2 bases from J, the gap between germline ends came to 18 bases. The CDR3 spans 17 residues. This CDR3 reads CASSQSVNRFTKNIQYF. The CDR3 coding sequence is TGTGCCAGCTCACAAAGTGTTAACAGATTCACCAAAAACATTCAGTACTTC.

The chain recombines TRBV6-6 with TRBJ1-2; TRBD1 aligns across 9 bases. Germline V gives CDR1 MNHNY, CDR2 SVGAGI (reference sequence). Unmatched junction bases numbered 19, after V lost 6 bases and J lost 8 bases. CDR3 length equals 17 residues. The CDR3 bases are TGTGCCAGCAGGGAGAAAAATCCGGGACAGGGCTCTGAGGGCTACACCTTC. It is translated as CASREKNPGQGSEGYTF.

The rearrangement uses TRBV4-1 and TRBJ2-5; possibly TRBD1 for D (5 bases). The CDR3 extends over 18 amino acids. Germline CDR1 is MGHRA and CDR2 is YSYEKL. The V and J ends lost 5 bases and 2 bases respectively, with 24 bases between them. The CDR3 bases are TGCGCCAGCAGCGGATTCAAGACAGCCGGAGAGGTTCAAGAGACCCAGTACTTC. Encoded protein: CASSGFKTAGEVQETQYF.

This clonotype was recorded at least ten times. The rearrangement links TRBV20-1 to TRBJ2-3; 9 bases map to TRBD2. Per the germline V gene, CDR1 is DFQATT and CDR2 is SNEGSKA (reference sequence). The CDR3 is 16 residues long. V shed 0 bases, J shed 1 base, and the junction held 5 bases outside the gene matches. The DNA for the CDR3 is TGCAGTGCTAGAGATCTGCCTAGCGGGGGCACAGATACGCAGTATTTT. This translates into CSARDLPSGGTDTQYF.

J is TRBJ2-7 and V is TRBV12-3 or TRBV12-4; the D gene is possibly TRBD1 (5 bases). The J call may be wrong; the DNA end is better matched by TRBJ2-5. The CDR3 covers 12 residues. In nucleotides, the CDR3 is TGTGCCAGCAACTCCCCCCAGGGGACCCAGTACTTC. This encodes CASNSPQGTQYF.

A note on this clonotype: Relative to the germline gene, one junction end is altered; a read error may explain this. This chain joins TRBV12-3 or TRBV12-4 and TRBJ1-5; maybe TRBD1 (5 bases). The CDR3 covers 15 residues. The CDR3 region has the DNA TGTGCCAGCAGTTTAGACCGGGGGTCCGGTCAGGCCCAGCATTTT. It codes for CASSLDRGSGQAQHF.

This clonotype was found many times. This sequence joins TRBV7-8 and TRBJ1-6, with D hard to call. Trimming pared 4 bases from V and 8 bases from J, leaving 12 bases between. The CDR3 is made up of 14 amino acids. Looked up from germline, CDR1 is SGHVS and CDR2 is FQNEAQ. Written as DNA, the CDR3 is TGTGCCAGCAGCTGGAGCGGTCGGGATTCACCCCTCCACTTT. This translates into CASSWSGRDSPLHF.

The genes are TRBV6-2 or TRBV6-3 and TRBJ2-1; TRBD2 agrees at 9 bases. This CDR3 contains 15 residues. Trimming at V came to 1 base and at J to 8 bases, leaving 6 bases not matched to a gene. Germline V gene data show CDR1 as MNHEY and CDR2 as SVGEGT. The CDR3 is CASSYWRGGRYEQFF. CDR3 in DNA: TGTGCCAGCAGTTACTGGCGGGGGGGCCGTTATGAGCAGTTCTTC.

The genes are TRBV20-1 and TRBJ1-6; TRBD1 is a possible D gene (5 bases). The CDR3 is made up of 13 amino acids. Germline V gene lookup returns CDR1 DFQATT and CDR2 SNEGSKA (reference sequence). Trimming left V 5 bases short and J 4 bases short, with 9 bases between. In DNA, the CDR3 is TGCAGTGCTCAAGGGGCGTATAATTCACCCCTCCACTTT. Its translation: CSAQGAYNSPLHF.

V gene TRBV6-5 combines with J gene TRBJ2-2; a possible D gene is TRBD1 (7 bases). The CDR3 extends over 12 amino acids. V lost 11 bases and J lost 4, with 11 bases in between. Germline V gene lookup returns CDR1 MNHEY and CDR2 SVGAGI. CDR3 residues: CAAEGATGELFF. The CDR3 DNA follows: TGTGCCGCGGAGGGGGCCACCGGGGAGCTGTTTTTT.